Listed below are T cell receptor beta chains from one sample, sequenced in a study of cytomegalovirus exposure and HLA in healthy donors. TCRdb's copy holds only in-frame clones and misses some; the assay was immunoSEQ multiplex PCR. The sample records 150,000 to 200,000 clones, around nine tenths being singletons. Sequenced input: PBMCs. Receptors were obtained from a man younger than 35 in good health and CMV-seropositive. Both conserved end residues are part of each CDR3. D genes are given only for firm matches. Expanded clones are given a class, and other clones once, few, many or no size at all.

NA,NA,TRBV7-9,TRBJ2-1,TGTGCCAGCAGCTTGGCCGGAGCGTCTTCCAATGAGCAGTTCTTC,CASSLAGASSNEQFF
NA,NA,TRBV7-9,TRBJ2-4,TGTGCCAGCAGCTTAGTGGCAGGGGTGGCCAAAAACATTCAGTACTTC,CASSLVAGVAKNIQYF
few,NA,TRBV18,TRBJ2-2,TGTGCCAGCTCACCTTACAGGAACACCGGGGAGCTGTTTTTT,CASSPYRNTGELFF
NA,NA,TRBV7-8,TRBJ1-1,TGTGCCAGCAGCTTATCGGGGAACACTGAAGCTTTCTTT,CASSLSGNTEAFF
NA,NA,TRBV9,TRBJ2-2,TGTGCCAGCAGCGTAGAACTAGGAACCGGGGAGCTGTTTTTT,CASSVELGTGELFF
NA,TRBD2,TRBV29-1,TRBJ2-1,TGCAGCGTCTCCCGCCTAGCGGGCGTAAATGAGCAGTTCTTC,CSVSRLAGVNEQFF
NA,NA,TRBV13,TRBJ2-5,TGTGCCAGCAGCTTAGGCCGCGGCTCCCCAGAGACCCAGTACTTC,CASSLGRGSPETQYF
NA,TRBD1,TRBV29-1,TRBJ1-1,TGCAGCGTTGAAGAGAGGGACAGATACACTGAAGCTTTCTTT,CSVEERDRYTEAFF
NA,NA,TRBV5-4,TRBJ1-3,TGTGCCAGCAGCCTACGACAGGAGCCTTCTGGAAACACCATATATTTT,CASSLRQEPSGNTIYF
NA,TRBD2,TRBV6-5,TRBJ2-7,TGTGCCAGCAGTCCCAGCGGGGCCACCGACTACGAGCAGTACTTC,CASSPSGATDYEQYF
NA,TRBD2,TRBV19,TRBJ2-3,TGTGCCAGTAGTATAGCGGGAGGCCTCACAGATACGCAGTATTTT,CASSIAGGLTDTQYF
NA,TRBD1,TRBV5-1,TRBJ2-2,TGCGCCAGCTTCCCGGGACAGGGAATAGCCGGGGAGCTGTTTTTT,CASFPGQGIAGELFF
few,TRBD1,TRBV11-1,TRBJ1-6,TGTGCCAGCAGCTCAAGGACAGGGCGGTCTTCACCCCTCCACTTT,CASSSRTGRSSPLHF
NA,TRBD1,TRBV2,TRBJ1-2,TGTGCCAGCAGTGCCGGGACAGGCCTCTATGGCTACACCTTC,CASSAGTGLYGYTF
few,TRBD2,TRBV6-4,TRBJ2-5,TGTGCCAGCAGTGGAAAGCGGGAGATCGCGACCCAGTACTTC,CASSGKREIATQYF
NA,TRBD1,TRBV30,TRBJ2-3,TGTGCATCAGACAGGGGCACTAGCACAGATACGCAGTATTTT,CASDRGTSTDTQYF
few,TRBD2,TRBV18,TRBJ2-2,TGTGCCAGCTCACCACTGCTAGCGGGCCGCTCGAACACCGGGGAGCTGTTTTTT,CASSPLLAGRSNTGELFF
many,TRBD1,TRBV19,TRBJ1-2,TGTGCCAGTAGCCCACAGGGGATTAACTATGGCTACACCTTC,CASSPQGINYGYTF
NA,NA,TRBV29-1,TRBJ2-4,TGCAGCGTTGAAGTTCGGGATCTAGCCAAAAACATTCAGTACTTC,CSVEVRDLAKNIQYF
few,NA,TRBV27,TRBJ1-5,TGTGCCAGCAGTTTGATCCAGGGGAATCAGCCCCAGCATTTT,CASSLIQGNQPQHF
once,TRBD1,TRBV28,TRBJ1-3,TGTGCCAGCAGTTCCCCGGGAGGGGGCAATGGAAACACCATATATTTT,CASSSPGGGNGNTIYF
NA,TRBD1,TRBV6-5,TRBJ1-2,TGTGCCAGCGGGACAGGAGGATCAATCTATGGCTACACCTTC,CASGTGGSIYGYTF
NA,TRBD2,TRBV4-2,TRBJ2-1,TGTGCCAGCAGCCAAGAGGGTAGCGGGGGTTACAATGAGCAGTTCTTC,CASSQEGSGGYNEQFF
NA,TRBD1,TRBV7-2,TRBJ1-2,TGTGCCAGCAGCTTTTCAGGGACAGGCGCCCTAGCGAACTATGGCTACACCTTC,CASSFSGTGALANYGYTF
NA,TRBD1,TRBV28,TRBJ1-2,TGTGCCAGCAGTTTAGGAGGGGGCGCTGGTTTCGGCTACACCTTC,CASSLGGGAGFGYTF
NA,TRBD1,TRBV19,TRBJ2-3,TGTGCCAGTAGTACTCTACTCAGGGGGCGAGGCACAGATACGCAGTATTTT,CASSTLLRGRGTDTQYF
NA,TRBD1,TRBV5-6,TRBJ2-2,TGTGCCAGCAGCTTAGGGACAGGGCACACCGGGGAGCTGTTTTTT,CASSLGTGHTGELFF
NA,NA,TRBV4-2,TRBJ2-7,TGTGCCAGCAGCCAAGGAGATTCGTCTTTCGAGCAGTACTTC,CASSQGDSSFEQYF
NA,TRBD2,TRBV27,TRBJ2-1,TGTGCCAGCAGCCGGACTAGCGGGAACACTTACAATGAGCAGTTCTTC,CASSRTSGNTYNEQFF
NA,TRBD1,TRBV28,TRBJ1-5,TGTGCCAGCAGGGGGACAGGGGGCCGAAGGCAGCCCCAGCATTTT,CASRGTGGRRQPQHF
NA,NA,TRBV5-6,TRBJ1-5,TGTGCCAGCAGCTTGGGAGGGATTAGCAATCAGCCCCAGCATTTT,CASSLGGISNQPQHF
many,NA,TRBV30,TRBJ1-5,TGTGCCTGGAGCCGGGGGGTACAGCCCCAGCATTTT,CAWSRGVQPQHF
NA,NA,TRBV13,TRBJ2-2,TGTGCCAGCAGCCCGAACAGGGACCCCGGGGAGCTGTTTTTT,CASSPNRDPGELFF
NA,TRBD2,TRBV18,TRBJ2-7,TGTGCCAGCTCACCACTCAGAGCGGGATCTTCCGAGCAGTACTTC,CASSPLRAGSSEQYF
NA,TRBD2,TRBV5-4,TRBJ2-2,TGTGCCAGCAGCCCGAGAGGTAGCGGGAGAAGGGGGACCGGGGAGCTGTTTTTT,CASSPRGSGRRGTGELFF
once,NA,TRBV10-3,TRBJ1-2,TGTGCCATCGTCAGGGTAGGCTACACCTTC,CAIVRVGYTF
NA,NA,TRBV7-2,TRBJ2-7,TGTGCCAGCAGCTTTGCGGAGGTGCAGTACTTC,CASSFAEVQYF
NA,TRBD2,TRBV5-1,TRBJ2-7,TGCGCCAGCTCCCTGACTAGCGGACACTCCTACGAGCAGTACTTC,CASSLTSGHSYEQYF
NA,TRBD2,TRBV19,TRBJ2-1,TGTGCCAGTAGTATAGGGATTCCCGCACTAGCGGGAGAAACCTACAATGAGCAGTTCTTC,CASSIGIPALAGETYNEQFF
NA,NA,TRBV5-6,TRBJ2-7,TGTGCCAGCAGCTTGGGGAGATCCTACGAGCAGTACTTC,CASSLGRSYEQYF
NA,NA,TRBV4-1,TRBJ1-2,TGCGCCAGCAGCCAATCCGGGACTCCTTATGGCTACACCTTC,CASSQSGTPYGYTF
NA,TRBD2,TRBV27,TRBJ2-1,TGTGCCAGCACCAGGACTAGCGGGAGGGCCAGCTCTATCTACAATGAGCAGTTCTTC,CASTRTSGRASSIYNEQFF
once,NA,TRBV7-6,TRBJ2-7,TGTGCCAGTGGGCAGGGTGAGACCTACGAGCAGTACTTC,CASGQGETYEQYF
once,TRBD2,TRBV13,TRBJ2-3,TGTGCCAGCAGCACCCCACTAGCGGGGGCCCAGTATTTT,CASSTPLAGAQYF
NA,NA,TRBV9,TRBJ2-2,TGTGCCAGCAGCGTAGCTACGGGTACCGGGGAGCTGTTTTTT,CASSVATGTGELFF
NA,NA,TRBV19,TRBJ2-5,TGTGCCAGTAGTCGGGTCCAAGAGACCCAGTACTTC,CASSRVQETQYF
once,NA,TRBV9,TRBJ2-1,TGTGCCAGCAGCGTAGGTCCGGGGGAAGAGCAGTTCTTC,CASSVGPGEEQFF
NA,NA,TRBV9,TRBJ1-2,TGTGCCAGCAGCTGGGGGGAGGGAAGCTATGGCTACACCTTC,CASSWGEGSYGYTF
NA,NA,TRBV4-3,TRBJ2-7,TGCGCCAGCAGCCAAGGAAGGAGAGCCTACGAGCAGTACTTC,CASSQGRRAYEQYF
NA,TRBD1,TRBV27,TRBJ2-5,TGTGCCAGCAGCAAGACAGGGCAAGAGACCCAGTACTTC,CASSKTGQETQYF
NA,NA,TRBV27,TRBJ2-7,TGTGCCAGCAGCGGGTCGGGCTCCTACGAGCAGTACTTC,CASSGSGSYEQYF
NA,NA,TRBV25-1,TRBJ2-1,TGTGCCAGCACCGCCTTGGGCTTTGGTCCCTTTGGGGAGCAGTTCTTC,CASTALGFGPFGEQFF
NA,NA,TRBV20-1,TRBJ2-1,TGCAGTGCTATAGGGGGCAATGAGCAGTTCTTC,CSAIGGNEQFF
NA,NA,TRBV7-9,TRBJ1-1,TGTGCCAGCAGCGTTCAGGGGCGAATTGAAGCTTTCTTT,CASSVQGRIEAFF
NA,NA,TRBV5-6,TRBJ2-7,TGTGCCAGCAGCTACCCCGAGGGTGGGGAGCAGTACTTC,CASSYPEGGEQYF
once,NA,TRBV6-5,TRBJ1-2,TGTGCCAGCAGTTACATGTTATTCTATGGCTACACCTTC,CASSYMLFYGYTF
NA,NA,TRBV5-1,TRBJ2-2,TGCGCCAGCAGCATGGCCCTAGCGTTCGGGGAGCTGTTTTTT,CASSMALAFGELFF
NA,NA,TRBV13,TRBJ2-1,TGTGCCAGCAGCAACCGAGGACAGTCCTACAATGAGCAGTTCTTC,CASSNRGQSYNEQFF
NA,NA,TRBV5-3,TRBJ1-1,TGTGCCAGAAGCTTGGCCGAGGGTGGGGGGGGAAACACTGAAGCTTTCTTT,CARSLAEGGGGNTEAFF
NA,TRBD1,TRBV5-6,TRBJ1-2,TGTGCCAGCAGCTGGGACCGGGACAGGGGGCGAACCGGTGGCTACACCTTC,CASSWDRDRGRTGGYTF